This T cell receptor (beta chain) was identified during a study of cytomegalovirus exposure and HLA in healthy donors. A word on this clone: Other nucleotide sequences in the sample specify the same CDR3.

CDR3 length: 12 residues. Trimming removed 0 bases from V and 5 bases from J, with 5 bases in between. The germline V gene has CDR1 SGHRS and CDR2 YFSETQ. The PCR used 60 Vbeta and 13 Jbeta primers. Clones were sequenced by immunoSEQ multiplex PCR, and TCRdb holds only the in-frame ones, with some missing. Altogether about 57,000 clones are present, about 81% being singletons, with the ten largest covering under 8%. V is TRBV5-1 and J is TRBJ2-5; the D gene is possibly TRBD1 (5 bases). This TCR was sampled from a man aged 25 to 40 in good health and CMV-seropositive. The sample comprised PBMCs. The CDR3 sequence is CASSLAGETQYF. CDR3 bases: TGCGCCAGCAGCTTGGCAGGGGAGACCCAGTACTTC.